This T cell receptor beta chain was captured in a study of control samples from healthy donors and cancer patients. Clones were sequenced by immunoSEQ multiplex PCR, and TCRdb holds only the in-frame ones, with some missing. The data hold about 120,000 clones, with 88% observed a single time. Germline V gives CDR1 KGHDR, CDR2 SFDVKD. The CDR3 has 15 amino acids. The V and J ends lost 8 bases and 4 bases, in that order; junction bases with no gene match: 10. The V gene is TRBV24-1, the J gene TRBJ1-5; the match to TRBD1 covers 7 bases. Specimen: blood. The TCR comes from a man aged 40-55 years in good health. This CDR3 is CATIIGTDHNQPQHF. The CDR3 DNA reads TGTGCCACCATTATCGGGACAGACCATAATCAGCCCCAGCATTTT.